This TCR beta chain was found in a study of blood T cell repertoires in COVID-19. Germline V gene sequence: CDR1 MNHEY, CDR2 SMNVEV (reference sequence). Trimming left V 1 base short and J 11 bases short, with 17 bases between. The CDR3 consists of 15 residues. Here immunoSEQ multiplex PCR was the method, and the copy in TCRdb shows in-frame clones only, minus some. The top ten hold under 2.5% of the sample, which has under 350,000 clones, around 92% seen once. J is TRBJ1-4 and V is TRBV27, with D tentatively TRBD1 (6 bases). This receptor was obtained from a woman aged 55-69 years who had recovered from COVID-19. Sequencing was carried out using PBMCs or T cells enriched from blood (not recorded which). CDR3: CASSLYGAGVGKLFF. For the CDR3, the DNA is TGTGCCAGCAGTTTATACGGGGCAGGGGTTGGGAAACTGTTTTTT. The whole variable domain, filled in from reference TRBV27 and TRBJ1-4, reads EAQVTQNPRYLITVTGKKLTVTCSQNMNHEYMSWYRQDPGLGLRQIYYSMNVEVTDKGDVPEGYKVSRKEKRNFPLILESPSPNQTSLYFCASSLYGAGVGKLFFGSGTQLSVL.